This record concerns one T cell receptor beta chain sequence. These data come from a study of PD-L1 blockade in urothelial cancer. The V gene's germline CDR1 is LGHNA and CDR2 YNFKEQ. The CDR3 contains 15 residues. V was cut by 2 bases and J by 2 bases, with 10 bases left in between. Sequenced by immunoSEQ multiplex PCR; TCRdb stores in-frame clones only, minus some. Counted here are about 81,000 clones, 90% to 95% occurring once; the ten biggest clones make up 9.4%. The cohort comprised individuals with locally advanced or metastatic urothelial carcinoma. This sequence originates from a man aged 55-75 years with urothelial cancer. The V and J genes are TRBV4-2 and TRBJ1-3, with D uncertain. The sample was PBMCs, taken around atezolizumab (anti-PD-L1) treatment. CDR3 protein: CASSQWLTAGNTIYF. The CDR3, as DNA: TGTGCCAGCAGCCAATGGTTAACGGCTGGAAACACCATATATTTT.